This T cell receptor (beta chain) came from a study of blood T cell repertoires in COVID-19. Study overall: From the United States, Italy and Spain came samples of acute and convalescent COVID-19. PBMCs, B-cell-depleted T cells, or T cells provided the cDNA or gDNA that made up the material.

Only one count was recorded for this clone. V lost 2 bases and J lost 0; bases outside the gene matches: 7. Germline V gives CDR1 MDHEN, CDR2 SYDVKM. This CDR3 region has 18 residues. Data came from immunoSEQ multiplex PCR; TCRdb stores just in-frame clones and leaves some out. Of 200,000 to 250,000 clones detected, about 85% appear once; the ten largest clones hold under 3.5%. The chain links TRBV28 to TRBJ2-4; TRBD1 matches at 10 bases. The specimen sequenced was peripheral blood. The TCR comes from a man over 45 who had recovered from COVID-19. DNA of the CDR3: TGTGCCAGCAGTTTACCGGGACAGGGGCTTTTAGCCAAAAACATTCAGTACTTC. This translates into CASSLPGQGLLAKNIQYF.